This TCR beta chain originates from a study of CD8 T cells in Susac syndrome. The CDR3 has 16 residues. V lost 4 bases, J lost 4 bases, and 5 bases stayed unmatched. Germline V gene data show CDR1 as LGHDT and CDR2 as YNNKEL (reference sequence). Reverse transcription of roughly 0.5 to 1 ug RNA was carried out with random hexamers. Each CDR3 protein gets one entry after TCRdb re-called the immunoSEQ multiplex PCR reads with MiXCR. The sample lists 170,000 or so distinct CDR3 sequences; 94% were seen once. The chain has TRBV3-1 and TRBJ1-6; 9 bases are a match to TRBD1. Sequences were obtained from CD4+ T cells from PBMCs. This receptor was obtained from a human donor with Susac syndrome. CDR3 amino acids: CASSRPGTGYNSPLHF. The CDR3 DNA sequence: TGTGCCAGCAGCCGTCCCGGGACAGGGTATAATTCACCCCTCCACTTT.